These 19 T cell receptor beta chains came from one sample sequenced in a study of blood T cell repertoires in COVID-19. The table came from immunoSEQ multiplex PCR; TCRdb's copy has only in-frame clones and leaves some out. The sample includes about 180,000 clones, about 81% of them seen just once. Material: peripheral blood. These receptors were obtained from an elderly woman with COVID-19, enrolled during active disease.

The DNA for the CDR3 is TGCGCCAGCAGCTTGGGCGGCAGAGAATCACCCCTCCACTTT. The encoded protein is CASSLGGRESPLHF. The genes are TRBV5-1 and TRBJ1-6, with D uncertain. The V and J ends lost 0 bases and 10 bases respectively, with 11 bases between them. Germline assignment: CDR1 SGHRS and CDR2 YFSETQ. There are 14 residues in the CDR3.

The chain employs TRBV10-3 and TRBJ1-5; tentative D call: TRBD1 (5 bases). Trimming took off 2 bases at V and 3 bases at J, with 5 bases between the two ends. The CDR3 length is 13 residues. Germline-derived CDR1 and CDR2 are ENHRY and SYGVKD. The CDR3 loop reads CAISEGANQPQHF. The CDR3 nucleotides are TGTGCCATCAGTGAGGGGGCCAATCAGCCCCAGCATTTT.

The rearrangement joins TRBV12-3 or TRBV12-4 to TRBJ1-6; D gene ambiguous. This CDR3 comprises 13 residues. V lost 3 bases and J lost 9, with 9 bases in between. CDR3 residues: CASSFGVRSPLHF. The CDR3 bases are TGTGCCAGCAGTTTCGGGGTACGTTCACCCCTCCACTTT.

The chain links TRBV5-1 to TRBJ1-2, with TRBD1 identical over 8 bases. The CDR3 has 16 residues. The V gene end was trimmed by 0 bases and the J gene end by 6 bases; junction bases not matched to a gene: 10. Germline CDR1 and CDR2: SGHRS and YFSETQ. DNA of the CDR3: TGCGCCAGCAGCTTGGATGCAGGGGGCTTTGTGGATGGCTACACCTTC. This translates into CASSLDAGGFVDGYTF.

This clone has only one observation. Written as DNA, the CDR3 is TGTGCCAGCAGTTCCAGAGGTTACGAGCAGTACTTC. As protein: CASSSRGYEQYF. The V call is TRBV6-6, the J call TRBJ2-7; D is uncertain. The germline gives CDR1 MNHNY, CDR2 SVGAGI (reference sequence). Trimming removed 4 bases from V and 4 bases from J, with 8 bases in between. This CDR3 contains 12 residues.

This clone was observed a handful of times. This CDR3 is CASGMMGGGTDTQYF. The CDR3 DNA reads as TGTGCCAGCGGAATGATGGGAGGGGGGACAGATACGCAGTATTTT. V and J are TRBV2 and TRBJ2-3; possible D gene TRBD2, 7 bases. This CDR3 spans 15 amino acids. Trimming cost V 8 bases and J 3 bases, with 18 bases left between them. Germline CDR1 reads SNHLY; CDR2 reads FYNNEI.

V usage is TRBV4-3 and J usage is TRBJ1-6, with D possibly being TRBD1 (6 bases). Germline loops: CDR1 LGHNA, CDR2 YSLEER. V dropped 9 bases and J dropped 5 bases, with 14 bases sitting between them. CDR3 length: 14 amino acids. The CDR3 protein is CASSRGDNNSPLHF. CDR3 DNA: TGCGCCAGTAGTCGGGGGGACAATAATTCACCCCTCCACTTT.

A single count supports this clone. The chain carries TRBV7-6 and TRBJ1-1; D is unclear. V was clipped by 3 bases and J by 5 bases, with 13 bases between them. The CDR3 extends over 14 amino acids. Germline CDR1 is SGHVS and CDR2 is FNYEAQ. DNA of the CDR3: TGTGCCAGCAGCTTGAGTGGAGCGTATACTGAAGCTTTCTTT. Translated: CASSLSGAYTEAFF.

Written as DNA, the CDR3 is TGTGCCACCAGCAGAGACGATAGCGGGGACCACGAGCAGTACTTC. Protein sequence: CATSRDDSGDHEQYF. The chain uses TRBV15 and TRBJ2-7; 8 bases match TRBD2. The CDR3 spans 15 residues. In germline, CDR1 is LNHNV, CDR2 YYDKDF (reference sequence). V was pared by 0 bases and J by 5 bases, with 6 bases of the junction left unmatched.

This clone was counted between two and nine times. This sequence joins TRBV19 and TRBJ2-2, with 8 nucleotides matching TRBD2. The length of the CDR3 is 18 residues. J was trimmed by 4 bases and V by 3 bases; bases with no gene match: 13. The V gene's germline CDR1 is LNHDA and CDR2 SQIVND (reference sequence). The CDR3, as DNA: TGTGCCAGTAGTATCGTAAGAATAGCGGGATTGGGCACCGGGGAGCTGTTTTTT. Translated, it gives CASSIVRIAGLGTGELFF.

The rearrangement uses TRBV5-6 and TRBJ2-3; 7 nucleotides align to TRBD2. The CDR3 covers 18 residues. Looked up from germline, CDR1 is SGHDT and CDR2 is YYEEEE. V lost 0 bases to trimming and J lost 0 bases; unmatched junction nucleotides: 10. CDR3 DNA sequence: TGTGCCAGCAGCTTGGTGACGGGAGGTACTTCTAGCACAGATACGCAGTATTTT. This encodes CASSLVTGGTSSTDTQYF.

This clone was seen just once. The chain is built from TRBV28 and TRBJ2-7; D is ambiguous. Germline V gene lookup returns CDR1 MDHEN and CDR2 SYDVKM. The CDR3 loop spans 15 amino acids. Trimming took 6 bases from V and 3 from J, leaving 18 bases between them. CDR3 DNA: TGTGCCAGCAGGCGCGGCCTACGGTTCAACTACGAGCAGTACTTC. This sequence encodes CASRRGLRFNYEQYF.

The gene calls are TRBV30 and TRBJ2-7; perhaps TRBD1 as D (5 bases). V lost 5 bases, J lost 5 bases, and 19 bases lay in between. This CDR3 is built from 14 residues. Germline CDR1 is GTSNPN and CDR2 is SVGIG (reference sequence). Written as DNA, the CDR3 is TGTGCCTGGTCTGGGGTGGGGCCTTCGAACGAGCAGTACTTC. Its translation is CAWSGVGPSNEQYF.

The rearrangement joins TRBV5-1 to TRBJ1-2, with D possibly being TRBD1 (6 bases). Germline V CDR1 and CDR2: SGHRS, YFSETQ. This CDR3 is built from 15 residues. V was trimmed by 4 bases and J by 2 bases, leaving 15 bases between them. DNA for the CDR3: TGCGCCAGCAGCGTCGGGACATCCACCAACTATGGCTACACCTTC. This codes for CASSVGTSTNYGYTF.

This sequence joins TRBV7-9 and TRBJ2-1; D gene unclear. V lost 5 bases and J 8 bases, leaving 10 bases between the germline ends. The CDR3 consists of 12 residues. CDR1 and CDR2 (germline): SEHNR, FQNEAQ (reference sequence). CDR3 bases: TGTGCCAGCAGCCGCCCCCGCGATGAGCAGTTCTTC. It codes for CASSRPRDEQFF.

CDR3 sequence: CATRNTGELFF. Written as DNA, the CDR3 is TGTGCCACGAGGAACACCGGGGAGCTGTTTTTT. The rearrangement joins TRBV7-3 to TRBJ2-2; D not certain. The germline gives CDR1 SGHTA, CDR2 FQGTGA. With 10 bases removed from V and 1 base from J, the gap between germline ends came to 4 bases. The CDR3 loop spans 11 amino acids.

In nucleotides, the CDR3 is TGTGCCAGCAGTGAGGGCAGGGTGTATGGCTACACCTTC. Protein sequence: CASSEGRVYGYTF. This rearrangement joins TRBV2 to TRBJ1-2, with D perhaps TRBD1 (5 bases). Trimming took off 3 bases at V and 5 bases at J, with 10 bases between the two ends. This CDR3 comprises 13 residues. The germline CDR1 and CDR2 sequences are SNHLY and FYNNEI.

The gene calls are TRBV14 and TRBJ2-1, with 9 bases fitting TRBD1. The CDR3 loop spans 15 amino acids. Trimming at V came to 2 bases and at J to 2 bases, leaving 1 base not matched to a gene. Germline assignment: CDR1 SGHDN and CDR2 FVKESK. The CDR3 reads CASSQRQGAYNEQFF. CDR3 nucleotides: TGTGCCAGCAGCCAAAGACAGGGGGCCTACAATGAGCAGTTCTTC.

CDR3 nucleotide sequence: TGTGCCTGGAACAGCGACTCGGAGGGCTATGGCTACACCTTC. It translates to CAWNSDSEGYGYTF. The gene calls are TRBV30 and TRBJ1-2; D call uncertain. The CDR3 has 14 amino acids. Germline-derived CDR1 and CDR2 are GTSNPN and SVGIG (reference sequence). V dropped 4 bases and J dropped 4 bases, with 16 bases sitting between them.